Listed below are T cell receptor beta chains from one sample, sequenced in a study of cytomegalovirus exposure and HLA in healthy donors. Repertoires were generated with immunoSEQ multiplex PCR, while TCRdb's copy carries only in-frame clones and drops some. The sample carries over 150,000 clones, roughly 82% recorded once. Sequenced sample: PBMCs. The receptors derive from a woman aged 25 to 39 in good health and CMV-seropositive. The CDR3 runs from the conserved cysteine through the conserved F or W.

J gene	CDR3 length	V gene	CDR3 protein
TRBJ1-1	14	TRBV9	CASSVVSENTEAFF
TRBJ1-1	15	TRBV9	CASSLRDSMYTEAFF
TRBJ2-3	12	TRBV30	CAWRREEGRGHF
TRBJ1-5	17	TRBV18	CASSPEAGTYSNQPQHF
TRBJ2-3	16	TRBV5-1	CASSLGGQGSTDTQYF
TRBJ2-7	15	TRBV11-2	CASSFAGLAPAEQYF
TRBJ1-5	17	TRBV27	CASSLEQGPYSNQPQHF
TRBJ2-2	15	TRBV2	CASRGGQGSTGELFF
TRBJ2-2	15	TRBV19	CASSIVTGYPGELFF
TRBJ1-2	15	TRBV6-5	CASSGIVGVGGGYTF
TRBJ2-5	15	TRBV9	CASSVGNGGLETQYF
TRBJ1-2	13	TRBV5-4	CASSFAGDYGYTF
TRBJ2-7	14	TRBV5-1	CASSWTSGSYEQYF
TRBJ1-2	11	TRBV30	CAWSTGGGYTF
TRBJ2-1	15	TRBV6-4	CASSPQGGSYNEQFF
TRBJ2-5	15	TRBV7-2	CASSLNSGIQETQYF
TRBJ2-7	13	TRBV30	CAWRGNRVSEQYF
TRBJ1-2	13	TRBV6-6	CASSYSGTGGYTF
TRBJ2-1	19	TRBV6-4	CASSDEAGPRLAGLKGQFF
TRBJ2-7	15	TRBV5-4	CASSLSGHSSYEQYF
TRBJ1-2	14	TRBV2	CASILTAPNYGYTF
TRBJ1-2	15	TRBV5-4	CASSRETGENYGYTF
TRBJ2-7	14	TRBV2	CASVKTGGVDEQYF
TRBJ2-5	14	TRBV9	CASSAGLPQETQYF